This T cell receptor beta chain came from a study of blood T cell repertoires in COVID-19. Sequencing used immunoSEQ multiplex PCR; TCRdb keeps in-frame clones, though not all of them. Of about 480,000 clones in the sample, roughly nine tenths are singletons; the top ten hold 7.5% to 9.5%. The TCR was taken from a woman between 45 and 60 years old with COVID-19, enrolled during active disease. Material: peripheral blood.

The CDR3 region has the DNA TGTGCCAGTAGTACAAGCAAAACTAGCGGGAGCTCCTACAATGAGCAGTTCTTC. Amino acids: CASSTSKTSGSSYNEQFF. V is TRBV19 and J is TRBJ2-1, with 11 bases identical to TRBD2. V shed 4 bases and J 0 bases; nucleotides not matched to a gene: 8. Germline lookup yields CDR1 LNHDA and CDR2 SQIVND (reference sequence). The CDR3 consists of 18 residues.